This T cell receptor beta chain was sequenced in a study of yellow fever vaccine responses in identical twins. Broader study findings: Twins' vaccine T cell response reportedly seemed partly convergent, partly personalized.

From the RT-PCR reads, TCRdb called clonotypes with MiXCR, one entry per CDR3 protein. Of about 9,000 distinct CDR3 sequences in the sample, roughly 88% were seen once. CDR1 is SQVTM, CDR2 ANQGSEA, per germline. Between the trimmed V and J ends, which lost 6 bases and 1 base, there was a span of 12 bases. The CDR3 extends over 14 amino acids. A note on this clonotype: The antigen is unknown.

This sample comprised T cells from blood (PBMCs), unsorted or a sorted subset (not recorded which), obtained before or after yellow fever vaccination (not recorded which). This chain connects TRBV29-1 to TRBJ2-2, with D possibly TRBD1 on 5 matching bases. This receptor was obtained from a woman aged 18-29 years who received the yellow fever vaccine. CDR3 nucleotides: TGCAGCGTGGCCAGGGATTTGAACACCGGGGAGCTGTTTTTT. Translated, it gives CSVARDLNTGELFF.